Listed below are T cell receptor beta chains from one sample, sequenced in a study of cytomegalovirus exposure and HLA in healthy donors. The data were produced by immunoSEQ multiplex PCR, yet TCRdb's version contains in-frame clones alone and is incomplete. The sample lists 130,000 or so clones; less than 85% were seen once. Sequencing input: PBMCs. These receptors came from a man younger than 35 in good health and CMV-seropositive. Both conserved end residues are part of each CDR3. The order of the fields is J gene, V gene, D gene, clone size, CDR3 protein, CDR3 DNA. D genes are given only for firm matches. The size entry is marked missing in some rows and otherwise reads once, few, many or a size class.

>TRBJ1-5|TRBV7-8|TRBD1|-
CASSQATGNQPQHF
TGTGCCAGCAGCCAGGCGACAGGGAATCAGCCCCAGCATTTT
>TRBJ2-7|TRBV19|-|-
CASSLTTRYEQYF
TGTGCCAGTAGTTTAACTACCCGCTACGAGCAGTACTTC
>TRBJ1-3|TRBV7-6|TRBD1|-
CASSSLPRGPGNTIYF
TGTGCCAGCAGCTCTCTACCCAGGGGGCCAGGAAACACCATATATTTT
>TRBJ1-2|TRBV7-3|TRBD1|few
CASSLGTGSNYGYTF
TGTGCCAGCAGCTTAGGGACAGGCTCTAACTATGGCTACACCTTC
>TRBJ1-3|TRBV5-6|-|-
CASSLVPAGGNTIYF
TGTGCCAGCAGCTTGGTGCCGGCAGGAGGAAACACCATATATTTT
>TRBJ1-3|TRBV7-9|TRBD1|once
CASSSSGTGAISGNTIYF
TGTGCCAGCAGCTCCTCCGGGACAGGGGCCATCTCTGGAAACACCATATATTTT
>TRBJ1-5|TRBV18|-|-
CASSPPGGAGSNQPQHF
TGTGCCAGCTCACCACCGGGGGGAGCGGGTAGCAATCAGCCCCAGCATTTT
>TRBJ2-5|TRBV6-6|TRBD2|-
CASRPSSGRYQETQYF
TGTGCCAGCAGACCTAGCAGCGGGAGGTACCAAGAGACCCAGTACTTC
>TRBJ2-1|TRBV9|TRBD2|-
CASSAGLAGSNEQFF
TGTGCCAGCAGTGCGGGACTAGCGGGATCAAATGAGCAGTTCTTC
>TRBJ2-1|TRBV5-1|-|-
CASSLEAGNYNEQFF
TGCGCCAGCAGCTTGGAGGCAGGAAATTACAATGAGCAGTTCTTC
>TRBJ2-6|TRBV5-1|TRBD1|-
CASSLAVGTGGAGANVLTF
TGCGCCAGCAGCTTGGCCGTCGGGACAGGGGGCGCTGGGGCCAACGTCCTGACTTTC
>TRBJ2-6|TRBV5-4|-|-
CASSLDQFGANVLTF
TGTGCCAGCAGCTTGGATCAGTTTGGGGCCAACGTCCTGACTTTC
>TRBJ1-4|TRBV4-1|TRBD1|-
CASSQRGLGEKLFF
TGCGCCAGCAGCCAAAGGGGGCTTGGGGAAAAACTGTTTTTT
>TRBJ1-1|TRBV7-9|-|-
CASSYRSPEAFF
TGTGCCAGCAGCTACAGAAGCCCTGAAGCTTTCTTT
>TRBJ2-7|TRBV5-4|TRBD1|-
CAYAGTGPYEQYF
TGTGCCTACGCTGGGACAGGGCCCTACGAGCAGTACTTC
>TRBJ1-2|TRBV7-9|-|-
CASSLKRDTNYGYTF
TGTGCCAGCAGCTTAAAGCGGGACACAAACTATGGCTACACCTTC
>TRBJ2-5|TRBV30|-|-
CAWRPPGLETQYF
TGTGCCTGGAGGCCACCAGGTCTGGAGACCCAGTACTTC
>TRBJ2-7|TRBV30|TRBD1|-
CAWSTGQGATEQYF
TGTGCCTGGAGTACGGGACAGGGTGCCACGGAGCAGTACTTC
>TRBJ2-4|TRBV7-8|TRBD2|-
CASSLSAGGGNIQYF
TGTGCCAGCAGCTTATCAGCGGGGGGGGGAAACATTCAGTACTTC
>TRBJ2-2|TRBV27|TRBD2|-
CASSLLAELAGAGELFF
TGTGCCAGCAGTTTGTTGGCGGAACTAGCGGGCGCCGGGGAGCTGTTTTTT
>TRBJ2-3|TRBV7-2|TRBD2|-
CASTLDPSGADTQYF
TGTGCCAGCACCCTAGATCCTAGCGGGGCAGATACGCAGTATTTT
>TRBJ2-1|TRBV27|-|-
CASSWGSGGGRNEQFF
TGTGCCAGCAGTTGGGGATCAGGGGGAGGCCGGAATGAGCAGTTCTTC
>TRBJ2-7|TRBV5-4|-|-
CASSFTRSSYEQYF
TGTGCCAGCAGCTTCACACGGAGCTCCTACGAGCAGTACTTC
>TRBJ2-7|TRBV28|TRBD1|-
CASTSGGSFYEQYF
TGTGCCAGCACCTCAGGGGGCTCCTTCTACGAGCAGTACTTC
>TRBJ2-1|TRBV30|TRBD1|few
CAGHRGSLNEQFF
TGTGCCGGCCACAGGGGATCATTGAATGAGCAGTTCTTC
>TRBJ2-7|TRBV2|-|-
CASSDAWVIRGSYF
TGTGCCAGCAGTGACGCTTGGGTCATCCGGGGGTCGTACTTC
>TRBJ1-4|TRBV5-4|-|-
CASSLDPRGEKLFF
TGTGCCAGCAGCTTGGACCCCCGAGGTGAAAAACTGTTTTTT
>TRBJ1-1|TRBV6-6|-|-
CASSPYEIPGTEAFF
TGTGCCAGCAGTCCCTACGAGATTCCGGGAACGGAAGCTTTCTTT
>TRBJ2-7|TRBV7-2|-|-
CASSFYQGSYEQYF
TGTGCCAGCAGCTTCTACCAGGGTTCCTACGAGCAGTACTTC
>TRBJ2-7|TRBV7-2|TRBD2|few
CASSLASGPSYEQYF
TGTGCCAGCAGCTTAGCTAGCGGGCCCTCCTACGAGCAGTACTTC
>TRBJ1-6|TRBV7-2|TRBD1|-
CASSTGQGASSPLHF
TGTGCCAGCAGCACCGGACAGGGGGCGAGTTCACCCCTCCACTTT
>TRBJ2-1|TRBV5-4|-|-
CASSGGQHNEQFF
TGTGCCAGCAGCGGCGGACAGCACAATGAGCAGTTCTTC
>TRBJ2-1|TRBV5-1|TRBD1|-
CASSLQGIGLFF
TGCGCCAGCAGTTTACAGGGGATAGGTCTGTTCTTC
>TRBJ2-2|TRBV5-1|-|few
CASSLPLGGTGELFF
TGCGCCAGCAGCTTGCCCCTTGGAGGGACCGGGGAGCTGTTTTTT
>TRBJ1-6|TRBV6-1|TRBD1|few
CASSEAAGTGVIYSPLHF
TGTGCCAGCAGTGAAGCGGCCGGGACAGGGGTTATTTATTCACCCCTCCACTTT
>TRBJ2-7|TRBV5-1|TRBD1|once
CASSPTGTGIYEQYF
TGCGCCAGCAGCCCTACCGGGACAGGGATCTACGAGCAGTACTTC
>TRBJ2-1|TRBV5-6|-|-
CASSLELNNEQFF
TGTGCCAGCAGCTTGGAGCTAAACAATGAGCAGTTCTTC
>TRBJ1-1|TRBV4-3|-|-
CASSQQDTEAFF
TGCGCCAGCAGCCAACAGGACACTGAAGCTTTCTTT
>TRBJ2-2|TRBV7-3|-|few
CASSLYQGSGELFF
TGTGCCAGCAGCTTATATCAGGGGTCCGGGGAGCTGTTTTTT
>TRBJ2-7|TRBV7-2|TRBD2|-
CASSLASGIEQYF
TGTGCCAGCAGCTTAGCTAGCGGGATCGAGCAGTACTTC
>TRBJ1-2|TRBV4-3|-|-
CASSQVGRGLRGYTF
TGCGCCAGCAGCCAAGTGGGGAGAGGACTCCGTGGCTACACCTTC
>TRBJ2-2|TRBV4-3|TRBD2|-
CASSQLSGAGELFF
TGCGCCAGCAGCCAACTAAGCGGGGCCGGGGAGCTGTTTTTT
>TRBJ1-2|TRBV7-9|TRBD1|few
CASSLGQANYGYTF
TGTGCCAGCAGCTTGGGACAGGCGAACTATGGCTACACCTTC
>TRBJ2-3|TRBV29-1|TRBD2|-
CSVVAGTDTQYF
TGCAGCGTTGTAGCGGGGACAGATACGCAGTATTTT
>TRBJ1-4|TRBV5-1|TRBD1|-
CASSRGQGIATNEKLFF
TGCGCCAGCAGCCGTGGACAGGGGATTGCAACTAATGAAAAACTGTTTTTT